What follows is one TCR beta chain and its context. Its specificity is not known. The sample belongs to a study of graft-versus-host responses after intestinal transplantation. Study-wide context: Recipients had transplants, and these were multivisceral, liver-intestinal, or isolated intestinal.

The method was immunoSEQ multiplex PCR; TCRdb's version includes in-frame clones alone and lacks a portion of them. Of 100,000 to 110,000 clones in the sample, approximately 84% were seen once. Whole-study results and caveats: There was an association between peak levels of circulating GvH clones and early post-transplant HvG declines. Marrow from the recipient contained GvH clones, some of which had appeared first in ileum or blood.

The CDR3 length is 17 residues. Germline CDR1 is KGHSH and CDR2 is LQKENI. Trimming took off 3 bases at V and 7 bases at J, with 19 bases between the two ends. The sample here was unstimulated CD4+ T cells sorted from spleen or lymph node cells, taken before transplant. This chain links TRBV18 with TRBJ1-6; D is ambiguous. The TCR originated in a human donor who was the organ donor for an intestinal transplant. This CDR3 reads CASSPILLMEVNSPLHF. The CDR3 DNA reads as TGTGCCAGCTCACCTATCCTCTTAATGGAGGTCAATTCACCCCTCCACTTT.